Listed below are T cell receptor beta chains from one sample, sequenced in a study of T cell repertoires in cytomegalovirus infection. TCRdb analysed the reads with MiXCR anew, one entry per CDR3 protein. The sample consists of 640,000 or so distinct CDR3 sequences, approximately 33% of them appearing once. These receptors have no identified antigens. The starting material was cultured PBMCs, obtained from culture after CMV antigen stimulation. The receptor set was obtained from a human donor in good health (CMV status not recorded). Some clones in this sample may be carry-over from other donors' samples. The CDR3 runs from the conserved cysteine through the conserved F or W. The D gene is left open where the match is weak. Size tells how often a clone was seen (once, few, many) or the class of an expanded clone, and some rows leave it out.

V: TRBV7-2; J: TRBJ2-5; D: .; size: .; DNA: TGTGCCAGCAGCCCCAGTTTAACCTCTCCACAAGAGACCCAGTACTTC; CDR3: CASSPSLTSPQETQYF
V: TRBV4-1; J: TRBJ2-3; D: .; size: few; DNA: TGCGCCAGCAGCCCCGGTTTAGCGAGGCCCTGGGATACGCAGTATTTT; CDR3: CASSPGLARPWDTQYF
V: TRBV5-6; J: TRBJ2-7; D: .; size: few; DNA: TGTGCCAGCAGCTTGGAGAGCTTCTCCTACGAGCAGTACTTC; CDR3: CASSLESFSYEQYF
V: TRBV7-2; J: TRBJ2-5; D: .; size: many; DNA: TGTGCCAGCAGCTCGCCAGAACAAGAGACCCAGTACTTC; CDR3: CASSSPEQETQYF
V: TRBV7-2; J: TRBJ2-7; D: TRBD1; size: .; DNA: TGTGCCAGCAGCGGGGGACAGCTCGAGCAGTACTTC; CDR3: CASSGGQLEQYF
V: TRBV7-2; J: TRBJ2-7; D: .; size: .; DNA: TGTGCCAGCAGCCGGGGTGGAATCAACGAGCAGTACTTC; CDR3: CASSRGGINEQYF
V: TRBV7-2; J: TRBJ1-1; D: TRBD1; size: many; DNA: TGTGCCAGCAGCTGGGTTACAAGGGGGCTGGGTACTGAAGCTTTCTTT; CDR3: CASSWVTRGLGTEAFF
V: TRBV25-1; J: TRBJ2-5; D: TRBD2; size: .; DNA: TGTGCCAGCAGTGAATCCTTGCTAGCGGGGGTCCAAGAGACCCAGTACTTC; CDR3: CASSESLLAGVQETQYF
V: TRBV19; J: TRBJ1-3; D: .; size: .; DNA: TGTGCCAGTAGTACCGGGACACCGGGAAGCACCATATATTTT; CDR3: CASSTGTPGSTIYF
V: TRBV6-2/TRBV6-3; J: TRBJ1-6; D: .; size: few; DNA: TGTGCCAGCGGGGGGGAAGCTCCCCTCCACTTT; CDR3: CASGGEAPLHF
V: TRBV5-8; J: TRBJ1-5; D: .; size: .; DNA: TGTGCCAGCAGCTTGGGACAGACTGGCGATCAGCCCCAGCATTTT; CDR3: CASSLGQTGDQPQHF
V: TRBV15; J: TRBJ2-3; D: TRBD2; size: .; DNA: TGTGCCACCAGCAGAGGACTAGCGGCGACAGATACGCAGTATTTT; CDR3: CATSRGLAATDTQYF
V: TRBV28; J: TRBJ2-7; D: .; size: .; DNA: TGTGCCAGCAGGACCGCAGGAGTGCACGAGCAGTACTTC; CDR3: CASRTAGVHEQYF
V: TRBV28; J: TRBJ2-1; D: .; size: .; DNA: TGTGCCAGCAGACAGGGTGATGGGGAGCAGTTCTTC; CDR3: CASRQGDGEQFF
V: TRBV15; J: TRBJ2-3; D: TRBD2; size: .; DNA: TGTGCCACCAGCAGAGGTCTAGCGGGTGCAGATACGCAGTATTTT; CDR3: CATSRGLAGADTQYF
V: TRBV19; J: TRBJ2-1; D: TRBD1; size: few; DNA: TGTGCCAGTAGTTTTTACTTGGGACAGGGAAACAATGAGCAGTTCTTC; CDR3: CASSFYLGQGNNEQFF
V: TRBV7-2; J: TRBJ1-2; D: TRBD1; size: many; DNA: TGTGCCAGCAGCTACCGGGACAGCGGCTATGGCTACACCTTC; CDR3: CASSYRDSGYGYTF
V: TRBV19; J: TRBJ2-1; D: TRBD2; size: .; DNA: TGTGCCAGTAGTATTAGTAGCGGGCCGCCATACAATGAGCAGTTCTTC; CDR3: CASSISSGPPYNEQFF
V: TRBV6-5; J: TRBJ1-1; D: .; size: .; DNA: TGTGCCAGCAGTTACGAGCACAGGGCCACTGAAGCTTTCTTT; CDR3: CASSYEHRATEAFF
V: TRBV7-9; J: TRBJ2-5; D: .; size: .; DNA: TGTGCCAGCAGCTTTAGGCAGGGGTTCTTTCAAGAGACCCAGTACTTC; CDR3: CASSFRQGFFQETQYF
V: TRBV12-5; J: TRBJ1-2; D: .; size: .; DNA: TGTGCTAGTGGTTTTGGGGTATTGGGTAACTATGGCTACACCTTC; CDR3: CASGFGVLGNYGYTF
V: TRBV7-2; J: TRBJ2-1; D: .; size: few; DNA: TGTGCCAGCAGCACGAGGTGGGGGGTTCCTGAGCAGTTCTTC; CDR3: CASSTRWGVPEQFF
V: TRBV7-9; J: TRBJ2-7; D: .; size: few; DNA: TGTGCCAGCAGCCGGTGGGAATCCTACGAGCAGTACTTC; CDR3: CASSRWESYEQYF
V: TRBV5-4; J: TRBJ2-1; D: TRBD2; size: .; DNA: TGTGCCACCACGGGACTAGCGGCCAATGAGCAGTTCTTC; CDR3: CATTGLAANEQFF
V: TRBV2; J: TRBJ2-2; D: .; size: .; DNA: TGTGCCAGCAGGGTACTAGTGGACACCGGGGAGCTGTTTTTT; CDR3: CASRVLVDTGELFF
V: TRBV5-1; J: TRBJ2-5; D: TRBD1; size: once; DNA: TGCGCCAGCAGCTTCAACAGGGGCGGGGAGACCCAGTACTTC; CDR3: CASSFNRGGETQYF
V: TRBV7-2; J: TRBJ1-5; D: .; size: few; DNA: TGTGCCAGCAGCCGTGTCGGGGGACAGCCCCAGCATTTT; CDR3: CASSRVGGQPQHF
V: TRBV11-1; J: TRBJ1-1; D: TRBD1; size: .; DNA: TGTGCCAGCAGCTCCCGTGACAGGGGGAAAACTGAAGCTTTCTTT; CDR3: CASSSRDRGKTEAFF
V: TRBV19; J: TRBJ1-5; D: .; size: .; DNA: TGTGCCAGTAGTATTCGGGCCCCGGTGGGGTATAGCAATCAGCCCCAGCATTTT; CDR3: CASSIRAPVGYSNQPQHF